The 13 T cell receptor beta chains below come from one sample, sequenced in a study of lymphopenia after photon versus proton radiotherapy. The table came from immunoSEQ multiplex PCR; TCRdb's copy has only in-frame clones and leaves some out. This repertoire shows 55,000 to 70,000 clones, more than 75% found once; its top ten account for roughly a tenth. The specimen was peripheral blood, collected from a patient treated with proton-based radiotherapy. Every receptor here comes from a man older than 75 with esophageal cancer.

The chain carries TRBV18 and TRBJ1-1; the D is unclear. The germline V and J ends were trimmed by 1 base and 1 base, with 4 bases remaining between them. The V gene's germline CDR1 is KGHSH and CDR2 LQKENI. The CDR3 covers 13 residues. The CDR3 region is CASSPQENTEAFF. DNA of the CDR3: TGTGCCAGCTCACCACAGGAGAACACTGAAGCTTTCTTT.

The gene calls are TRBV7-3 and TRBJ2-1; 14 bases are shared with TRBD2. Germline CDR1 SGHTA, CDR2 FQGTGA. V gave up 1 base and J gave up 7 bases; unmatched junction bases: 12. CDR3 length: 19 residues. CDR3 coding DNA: TGTGCCAGCAGCTTAAGTCTGGGACTAGCGGGGGTAAAACTAAATGAGCAGTTCTTC. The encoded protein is CASSLSLGLAGVKLNEQFF.

In DNA form, the CDR3 reads TGCGCCAGCGCCAAATTCAGGGGGAGCTCCTACAATGAGCAGTTCTTC. This encodes CASAKFRGSSYNEQFF. The rearrangement links TRBV10-2 to TRBJ2-1; 7 bases are a match to TRBD1. The V gene end was trimmed by 8 bases and the J gene end by 0 bases; junction bases not matched to a gene: 10. Germline CDR1 is WSHSY and CDR2 is SAAADI. The CDR3 runs to 16 residues.

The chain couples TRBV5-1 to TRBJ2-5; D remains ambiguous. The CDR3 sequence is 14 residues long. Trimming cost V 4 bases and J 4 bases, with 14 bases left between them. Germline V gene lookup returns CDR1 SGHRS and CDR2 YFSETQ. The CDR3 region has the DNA TGCGCCAGCAGCGACGACAAAGGAGTAGAGACCCAGTACTTC. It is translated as CASSDDKGVETQYF.

The CDR3 here is CASRRVVGGPNEKLFF. As DNA, the CDR3 is TGTGCCAGCAGACGTGTAGTCGGAGGGCCGAATGAAAAACTGTTTTTT. The chain couples TRBV27 to TRBJ1-4, with unresolved D. Trimming cost V 6 bases and J 5 bases, with 19 bases left between them. Germline CDR1 MNHEY, CDR2 SMNVEV (reference sequence). The CDR3 covers 16 residues. Full variable domain (rest looked up from reference TRBV27 and TRBJ1-4): EAQVTQNPRYLITVTGKKLTVTCSQNMNHEYMSWYRQDPGLGLRQIYYSMNVEVTDKGDVPEGYKVSRKEKRNFPLILESPSPNQTSLYFCASRRVVGGPNEKLFFGSGTQLSVL.

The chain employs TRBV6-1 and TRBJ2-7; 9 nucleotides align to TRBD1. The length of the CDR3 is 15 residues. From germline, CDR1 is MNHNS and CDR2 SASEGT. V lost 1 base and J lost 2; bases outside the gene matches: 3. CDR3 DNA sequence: TGTGCCAGCAGTGAAGGGGGGACAGGGCCCTACGAGCAGTACTTC. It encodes CASSEGGTGPYEQYF.

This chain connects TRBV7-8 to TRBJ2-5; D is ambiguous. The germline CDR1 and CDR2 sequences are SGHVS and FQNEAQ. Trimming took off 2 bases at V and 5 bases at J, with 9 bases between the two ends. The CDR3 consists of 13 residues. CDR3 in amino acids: CASSLMARETQYF. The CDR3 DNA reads TGTGCCAGCAGCTTAATGGCGCGGGAGACCCAGTACTTC.

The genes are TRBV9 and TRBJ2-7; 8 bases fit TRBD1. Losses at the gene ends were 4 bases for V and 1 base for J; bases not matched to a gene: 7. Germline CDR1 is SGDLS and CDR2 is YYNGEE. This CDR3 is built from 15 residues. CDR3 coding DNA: TGTGCCAGCAGCCCCGGGACAGGTTCTTCCTACGAGCAGTACTTC. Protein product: CASSPGTGSSYEQYF.

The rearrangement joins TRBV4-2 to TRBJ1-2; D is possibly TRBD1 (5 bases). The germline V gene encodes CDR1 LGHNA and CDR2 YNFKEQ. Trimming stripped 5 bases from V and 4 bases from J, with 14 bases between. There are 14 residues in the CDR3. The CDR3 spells CASSSTGAPYGYTF. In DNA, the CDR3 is TGTGCCAGCAGCTCAACAGGCGCACCCTATGGCTACACCTTC.

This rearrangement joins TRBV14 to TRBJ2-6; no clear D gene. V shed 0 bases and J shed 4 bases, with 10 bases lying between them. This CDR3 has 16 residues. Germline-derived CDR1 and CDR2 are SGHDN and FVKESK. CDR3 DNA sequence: TGTGCCAGCAGCCAAGATCCTCTAGGCGGGGCCAACGTCCTGACTTTC. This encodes CASSQDPLGGANVLTF.

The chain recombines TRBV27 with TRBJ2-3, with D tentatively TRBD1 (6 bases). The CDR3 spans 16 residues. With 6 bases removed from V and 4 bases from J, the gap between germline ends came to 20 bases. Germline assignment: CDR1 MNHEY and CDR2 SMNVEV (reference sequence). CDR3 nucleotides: TGTGCCAGCAGCCCCAAAGCAGGGGCGCCCCCAGATACGCAGTATTTT. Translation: CASSPKAGAPPDTQYF.

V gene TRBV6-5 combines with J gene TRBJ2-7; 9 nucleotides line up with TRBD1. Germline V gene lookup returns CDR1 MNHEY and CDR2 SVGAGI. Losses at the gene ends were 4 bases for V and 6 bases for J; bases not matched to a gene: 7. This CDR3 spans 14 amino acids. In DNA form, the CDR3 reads TGTGCCAGCAGTTCCCGAACAGGGGGCCGCGAGCAGTACTTC. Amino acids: CASSSRTGGREQYF.

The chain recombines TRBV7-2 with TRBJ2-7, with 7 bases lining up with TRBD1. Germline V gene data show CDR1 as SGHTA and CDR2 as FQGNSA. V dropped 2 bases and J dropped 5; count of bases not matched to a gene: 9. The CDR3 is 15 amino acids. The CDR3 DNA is TGTGCCAGCAGCTTATTAGTGGCAGGGGGACACGAGCAGTACTTC. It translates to CASSLLVAGGHEQYF.